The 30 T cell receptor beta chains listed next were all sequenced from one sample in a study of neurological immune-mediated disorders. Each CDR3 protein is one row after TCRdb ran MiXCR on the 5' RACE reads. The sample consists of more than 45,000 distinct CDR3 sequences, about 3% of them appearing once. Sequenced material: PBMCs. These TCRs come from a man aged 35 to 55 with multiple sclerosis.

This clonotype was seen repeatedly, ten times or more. The CDR3, as DNA: TGTGCCAGCAGCTCGGGGTCCAAGGGGCAGTTCTTC. It codes for CASSSGSKGQFF. The chain links TRBV3-1 to TRBJ2-1; possible D gene TRBD2, 5 bases. The V gene's germline CDR1 is LGHDT and CDR2 YNNKEL (reference sequence). There are 12 residues in the CDR3. V was trimmed by 5 bases and J by 12 bases, leaving 14 bases between them.

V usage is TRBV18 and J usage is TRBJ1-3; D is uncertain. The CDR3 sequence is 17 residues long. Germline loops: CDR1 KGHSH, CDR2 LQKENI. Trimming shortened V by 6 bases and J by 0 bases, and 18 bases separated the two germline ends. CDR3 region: CASSIQRMGSSGNTIYF. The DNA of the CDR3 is TGTGCCAGCTCGATACAGCGAATGGGATCCTCTGGAAACACCATATATTTT.

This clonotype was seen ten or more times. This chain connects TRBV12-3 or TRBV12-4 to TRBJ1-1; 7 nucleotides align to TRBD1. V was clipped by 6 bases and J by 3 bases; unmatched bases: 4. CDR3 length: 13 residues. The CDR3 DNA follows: TGTGCCAGCAGGAACAGGGGAGACACTGAAGCTTTCTTT. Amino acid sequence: CASRNRGDTEAFF.

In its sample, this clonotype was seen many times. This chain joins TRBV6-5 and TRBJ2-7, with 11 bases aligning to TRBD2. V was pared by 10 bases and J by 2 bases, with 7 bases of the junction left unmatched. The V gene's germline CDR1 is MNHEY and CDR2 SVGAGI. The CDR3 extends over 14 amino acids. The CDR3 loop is CATSGLAAAYEQYF. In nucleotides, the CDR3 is TGTGCCACCTCGGGACTAGCGGCTGCCTACGAGCAGTACTTC.

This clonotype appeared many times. CDR3 residues: CASSSSPSSYNEQFF. CDR3 bases: TGTGCCAGCAGCTCCTCCCCGAGCTCCTACAATGAGCAGTTCTTC. The rearrangement uses TRBV5-4 and TRBJ2-1; no clear D gene. The V gene's germline CDR1 is SGHNT and CDR2 YYREEE (reference sequence). V dropped 3 bases and J dropped 0 bases, with 10 bases sitting between them. The CDR3 has 15 residues. Together with reference TRBV5-4 and TRBJ2-1, the CDR3 gives the full variable domain: ETGVTQSPTHLIKTRGQQVTLRCSSQSGHNTVSWYQQALGQGPQFIFQYYREEENGRGNFPPRFSGLQFPNYSSELNVNALELDDSALYLCASSSSPSSYNEQFFGPGTRLTVL.

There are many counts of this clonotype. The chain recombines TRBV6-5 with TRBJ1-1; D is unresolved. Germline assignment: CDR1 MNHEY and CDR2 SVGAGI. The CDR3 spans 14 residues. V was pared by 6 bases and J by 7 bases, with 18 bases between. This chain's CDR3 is CASRQAGERGEAFF. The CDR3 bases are TGTGCCAGCAGGCAGGCAGGCGAACGGGGTGAAGCTTTCTTT.

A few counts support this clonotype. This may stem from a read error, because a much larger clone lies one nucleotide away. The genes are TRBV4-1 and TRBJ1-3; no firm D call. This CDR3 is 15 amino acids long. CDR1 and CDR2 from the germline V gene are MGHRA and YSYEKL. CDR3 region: CASSQITSSGKTIYF. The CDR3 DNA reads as TGCGCCAGCAGCCAAATTACGTCTTCTGGAAAAACCATATATTTT.

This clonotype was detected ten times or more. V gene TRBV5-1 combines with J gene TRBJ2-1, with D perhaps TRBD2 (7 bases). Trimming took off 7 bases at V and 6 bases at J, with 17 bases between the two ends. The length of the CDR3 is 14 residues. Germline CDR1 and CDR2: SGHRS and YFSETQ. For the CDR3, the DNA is TGCGCCAGCGCCTTACGGGGGGCGGGCAATGAGCAGTTCTTC. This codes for CASALRGAGNEQFF.

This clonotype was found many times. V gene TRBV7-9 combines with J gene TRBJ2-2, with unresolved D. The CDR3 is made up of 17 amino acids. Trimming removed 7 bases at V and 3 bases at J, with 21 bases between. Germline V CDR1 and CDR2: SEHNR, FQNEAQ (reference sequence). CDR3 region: CASNIALTERYTGELFF. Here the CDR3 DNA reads TGTGCCAGCAACATCGCCTTAACCGAGCGTTACACCGGGGAGCTGTTTTTT.

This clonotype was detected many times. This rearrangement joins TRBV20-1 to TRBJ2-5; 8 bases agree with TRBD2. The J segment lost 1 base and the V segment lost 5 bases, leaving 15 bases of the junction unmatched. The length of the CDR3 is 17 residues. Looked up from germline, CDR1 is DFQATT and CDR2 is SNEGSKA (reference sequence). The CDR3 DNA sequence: TGCAGTGCTTCCCTGCGGTCGGGGCGGGGGGCCCAAGAGACCCAGTACTTC. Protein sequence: CSASLRSGRGAQETQYF.

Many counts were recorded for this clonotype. The CDR3 here is CASSKVKARMNTEAFF. The CDR3, as DNA: TGTGCCAGCAGCAAAGTGAAGGCCAGAATGAACACTGAAGCTTTCTTT. The genes are TRBV21-1 and TRBJ1-1. TRBV21-1 is designated a pseudogene. The length of the CDR3 is 16 residues.

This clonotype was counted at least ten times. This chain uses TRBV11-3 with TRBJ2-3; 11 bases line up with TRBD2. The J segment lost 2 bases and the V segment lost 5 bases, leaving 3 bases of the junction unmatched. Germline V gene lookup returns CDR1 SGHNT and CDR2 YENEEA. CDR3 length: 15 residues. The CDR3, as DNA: TGTGCCAGCAGCCCACTAGCGGGGGTCACAGATACGCAGTATTTT. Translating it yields CASSPLAGVTDTQYF.

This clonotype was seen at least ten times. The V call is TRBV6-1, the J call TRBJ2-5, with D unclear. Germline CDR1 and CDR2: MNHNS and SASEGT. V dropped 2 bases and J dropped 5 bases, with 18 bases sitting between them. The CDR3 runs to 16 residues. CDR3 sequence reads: CASSESVANLWETQYF. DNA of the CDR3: TGTGCCAGCAGTGAATCAGTGGCAAACCTTTGGGAGACCCAGTACTTC.

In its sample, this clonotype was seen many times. The chain's CDR3 is CASRPATGSNTEAFF. CDR3 nucleotide sequence: TGTGCCAGCAGACCCGCGACAGGGTCGAACACTGAAGCTTTCTTT. The chain employs TRBV6-2 or TRBV6-3 and TRBJ1-1, with 7 positions matching TRBD1. The CDR3 is 15 residues long. Germline V gene lookup returns CDR1 MNHEY and CDR2 SVGEGT. V lost 6 bases to trimming and J lost 1 base; unmatched junction nucleotides: 8.

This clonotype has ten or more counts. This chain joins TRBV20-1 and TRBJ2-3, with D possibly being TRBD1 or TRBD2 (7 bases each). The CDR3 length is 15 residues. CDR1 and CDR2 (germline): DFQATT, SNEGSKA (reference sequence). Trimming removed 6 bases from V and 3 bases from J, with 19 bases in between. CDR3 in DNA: TGCAGTGCGGAGCGGGACAGTACTCAAACAGATACGCAGTATTTT. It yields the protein CSAERDSTQTDTQYF.

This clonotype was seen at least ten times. CDR3 in DNA: TGCAGTGCTAGACTCGCGCAGGACTACGAGCAGTACTTC. As protein: CSARLAQDYEQYF. The chain joins TRBV20-1 to TRBJ2-7; D gene uncertain. Germline V gives CDR1 DFQATT, CDR2 SNEGSKA (reference sequence). The CDR3 sequence is 13 residues long. V shed 2 bases and J shed 3 bases, with 11 bases lying between them.

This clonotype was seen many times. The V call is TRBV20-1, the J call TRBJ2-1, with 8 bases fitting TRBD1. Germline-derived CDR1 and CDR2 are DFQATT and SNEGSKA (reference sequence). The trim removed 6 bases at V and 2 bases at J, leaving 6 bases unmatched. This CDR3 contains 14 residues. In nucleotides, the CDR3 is TGCAGTGCCCCGCGGACAGGGCCCTACAATGAGCAGTTCTTC. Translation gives CSAPRTGPYNEQFF.

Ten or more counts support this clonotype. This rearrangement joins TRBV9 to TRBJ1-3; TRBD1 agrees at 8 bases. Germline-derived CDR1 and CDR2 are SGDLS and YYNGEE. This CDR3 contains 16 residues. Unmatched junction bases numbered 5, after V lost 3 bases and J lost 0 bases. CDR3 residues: CASSGGTGDSGNTIYF. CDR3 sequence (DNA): TGTGCCAGCAGCGGGGGGACAGGCGACTCTGGAAACACCATATATTTT.

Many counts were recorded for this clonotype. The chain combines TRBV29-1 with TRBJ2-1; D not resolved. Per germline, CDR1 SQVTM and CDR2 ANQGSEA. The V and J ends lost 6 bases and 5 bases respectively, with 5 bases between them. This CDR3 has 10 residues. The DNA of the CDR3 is TGCAGCGTCGCTAACAATGAGCAGTTCTTC. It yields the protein CSVANNEQFF.

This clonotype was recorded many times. DNA for the CDR3: TGCGCCAGCAGCTTGGCCGGGACAGGGGACGAGACCCAGTACTTC. It translates to CASSLAGTGDETQYF. The rearrangement joins TRBV5-1 to TRBJ2-5, with 10 bases that match TRBD1. Germline assignment: CDR1 SGHRS and CDR2 YFSETQ. This CDR3 has 15 residues. Trimming removed 0 bases from V and 5 bases from J; junction bases left unmatched: 4.

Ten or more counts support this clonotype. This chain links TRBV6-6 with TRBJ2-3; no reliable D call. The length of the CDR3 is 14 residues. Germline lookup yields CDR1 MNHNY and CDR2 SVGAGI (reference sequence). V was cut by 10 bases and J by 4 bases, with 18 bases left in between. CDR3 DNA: TGTGCCATTTCCCGGGCCTTGGGTGCAGATACGCAGTATTTT. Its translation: CAISRALGADTQYF.

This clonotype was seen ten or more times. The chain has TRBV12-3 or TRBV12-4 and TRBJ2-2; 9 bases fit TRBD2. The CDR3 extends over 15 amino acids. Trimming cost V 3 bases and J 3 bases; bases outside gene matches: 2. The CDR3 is CASSLRGGDTGELFF. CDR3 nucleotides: TGTGCCAGCAGTTTGCGGGGGGGTGACACCGGGGAGCTGTTTTTT.

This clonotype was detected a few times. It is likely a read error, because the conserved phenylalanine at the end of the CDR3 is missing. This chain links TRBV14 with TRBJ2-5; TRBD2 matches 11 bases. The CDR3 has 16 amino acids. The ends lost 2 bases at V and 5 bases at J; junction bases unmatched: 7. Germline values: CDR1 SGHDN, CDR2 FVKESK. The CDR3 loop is CASSQLSSGGLETQYN. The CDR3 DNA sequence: TGTGCCAGCAGCCAACTGTCTAGCGGGGGGTTGGAGACCCAGTACAAC.

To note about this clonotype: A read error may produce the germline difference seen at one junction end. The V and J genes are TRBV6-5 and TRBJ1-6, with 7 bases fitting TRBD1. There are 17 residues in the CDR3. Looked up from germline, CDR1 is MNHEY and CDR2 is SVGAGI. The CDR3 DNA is TGTGCCAGCAGTTACTTCCCCTTGACAGGGTCTGATTCACCCCTCAACTTT. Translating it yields CASSYFPLTGSDSPLNF.

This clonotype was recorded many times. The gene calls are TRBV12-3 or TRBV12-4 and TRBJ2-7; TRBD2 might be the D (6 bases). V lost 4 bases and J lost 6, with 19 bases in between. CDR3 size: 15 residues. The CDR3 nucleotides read TGTGCCAGCAGTTCACCCGCCGGGGGTGTAGGCGAGCAGTACTTC. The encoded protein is CASSSPAGGVGEQYF.

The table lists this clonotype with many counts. The CDR3: CASSKTSGGTDTQYF. DNA for the CDR3: TGTGCCAGCAGTAAAACTAGCGGGGGCACAGATACGCAGTATTTT. The V call is TRBV6-5, the J call TRBJ2-3, with TRBD2 matching over 10 bases. The CDR3 has 15 amino acids. Germline CDR1 MNHEY, CDR2 SVGAGI. Germline trimming cut 5 bases from V and 1 base from J; bases unmatched to any gene: 3.

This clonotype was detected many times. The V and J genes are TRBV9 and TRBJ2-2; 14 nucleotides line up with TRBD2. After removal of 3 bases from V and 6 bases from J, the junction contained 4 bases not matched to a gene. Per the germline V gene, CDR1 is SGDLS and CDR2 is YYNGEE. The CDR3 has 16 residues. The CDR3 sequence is CASSAWTSGGSGELFF. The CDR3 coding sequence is TGTGCCAGCAGCGCATGGACTAGCGGGGGGTCCGGGGAGCTGTTTTTT.

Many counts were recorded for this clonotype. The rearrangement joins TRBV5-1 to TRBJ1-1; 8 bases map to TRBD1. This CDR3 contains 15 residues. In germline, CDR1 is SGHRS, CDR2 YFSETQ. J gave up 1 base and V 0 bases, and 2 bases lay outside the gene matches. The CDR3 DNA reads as TGCGCCAGCAGCTTGGGGGACAGGACGAACACTGAAGCTTTCTTT. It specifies CASSLGDRTNTEAFF.

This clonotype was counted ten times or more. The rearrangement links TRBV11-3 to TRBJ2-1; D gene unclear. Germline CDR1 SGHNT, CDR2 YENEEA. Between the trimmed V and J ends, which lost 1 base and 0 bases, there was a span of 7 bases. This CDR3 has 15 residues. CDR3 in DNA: TGTGCCAGCAGCTTAGTGGCTAGCTCCTACAATGAGCAGTTCTTC. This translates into CASSLVASSYNEQFF.

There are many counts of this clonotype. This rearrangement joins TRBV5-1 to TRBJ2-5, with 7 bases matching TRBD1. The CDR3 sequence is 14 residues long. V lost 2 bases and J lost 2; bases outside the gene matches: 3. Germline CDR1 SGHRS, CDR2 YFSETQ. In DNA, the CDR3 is TGCGCCAGCAGCTTCCCAGGGGGACAAGAGACCCAGTACTTC. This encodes CASSFPGGQETQYF.